This is a list of T cell receptor beta chains from one sample in a study of control samples from healthy donors and cancer patients. Sequencing was performed with immunoSEQ multiplex PCR; in TCRdb, only in-frame clones are kept and a portion is missing. The sample has approximately 150,000 clones; 96% are singletons. The source material was blood. All receptors derive from a woman in her thirties in good health. Both conserved end residues are part of each CDR3. D genes are given only for firm matches. Clone size, where shown, is once, few, many, or a class for clones that have expanded.

CDR3 | DNA | D | V | size | J
CASSQGAASSYNEQFF | TGCGCCAGCAGCCAAGGGGCAGCCAGCTCCTACAATGAGCAGTTCTTC | NA | TRBV4-1 | NA | TRBJ2-1
CASSPSVTEAFF | TGTGCCAGTAGCCCATCTGTAACTGAAGCTTTCTTT | NA | TRBV19 | NA | TRBJ1-1
CSVDKGSLEAFF | TGCAGCGTTGACAAGGGGAGCCTTGAAGCTTTCTTT | NA | TRBV29-1 | NA | TRBJ1-1
CSASVTGGVYSNQPQHF | TGCAGTGCTAGTGTGACAGGGGGGGTCTATAGCAATCAGCCCCAGCATTTT | TRBD1 | TRBV20-1 | once | TRBJ1-5
CAWSVWDGYNSPLHF | TGTGCCTGGAGTGTTTGGGACGGATATAATTCACCCCTCCACTTT | NA | TRBV30 | NA | TRBJ1-6
CASSPPDGSSRVQYF | TGTGCCAGCAGTCCCCCGGACGGTTCTTCAAGGGTGCAGTACTTC | NA | TRBV28 | NA | TRBJ2-7
CASSPRDSTLYEQYF | TGTGCCAGCAGTCCTCGGGACTCGACTCTCTACGAGCAGTACTTC | NA | TRBV27 | NA | TRBJ2-7
CASNRRGATGELFF | TGTGCCAGTAATAGGCGGGGGGCCACCGGGGAGCTGTTTTTT | TRBD2 | TRBV19 | few | TRBJ2-2
CAISVGAEPEQFF | TGTGCCATCAGTGTAGGGGCCGAGCCTGAGCAGTTCTTC | NA | TRBV10-3 | NA | TRBJ2-1
CASSESSASYYEQYF | TGTGCCAGCAGTGAAAGTTCGGCTAGCTACTACGAGCAGTACTTC | NA | TRBV2 | NA | TRBJ2-7
CASGWGETDTQYF | TGTGCCAGCGGTTGGGGGGAGACAGATACGCAGTATTTT | NA | TRBV12-3/TRBV12-4 | NA | TRBJ2-3
CASVGWASQETQYF | TGTGCCAGCGTGGGGTGGGCGTCTCAAGAGACCCAGTACTTC | NA | TRBV2 | NA | TRBJ2-5
CASRGENTGELFF | TGTGCCAGCCGAGGGGAAAACACCGGGGAGCTGTTTTTT | NA | TRBV7-3 | once | TRBJ2-2
CASSPGQQNNSPLHF | TGTGCCAGCTCACCGGGACAGCAAAATAATTCACCCCTCCACTTT | TRBD1 | TRBV18 | NA | TRBJ1-6
CASSLFGAPSKLFF | TGTGCCAGCAGCCTTTTCGGGGCACCGTCAAAACTGTTTTTT | NA | TRBV14 | NA | TRBJ1-4
CASRSQGVTEAFF | TGTGCCAGCAGAAGCCAGGGGGTAACTGAAGCTTTCTTT | TRBD1 | TRBV28 | NA | TRBJ1-1
CASSQGYTEAFF | TGCGCCAGCAGCCAAGGGTACACTGAAGCTTTCTTT | NA | TRBV4-1 | NA | TRBJ1-1
CASRRQTNSPLHF | TGCGCCAGCAGACGACAGACCAATTCACCCCTCCACTTT | NA | TRBV10-2 | NA | TRBJ1-6
CASSPGIYGYTF | TGTGCCAGCAGTCCAGGAATTTATGGCTACACCTTC | NA | TRBV28 | NA | TRBJ1-2
CASSQLIETYEQYF | TGCGCCAGCAGCCAACTGATTGAGACCTACGAGCAGTACTTC | NA | TRBV4-1 | NA | TRBJ2-7
CASSADLKLFF | TGCGCCAGCAGTGCGGACCTGAAGCTGTTTTTT | NA | TRBV10-2 | NA | TRBJ2-2
CASSPLGGSGRDRSSYNEQFF | TGTGCCAGCAGTCCCCTCGGGGGTAGCGGGAGGGACCGGAGCTCCTACAATGAGCAGTTCTTC | TRBD2 | TRBV28 | NA | TRBJ2-1
CAWRGDFSSGANVLTF | TGTGCCTGGAGAGGGGACTTTAGCTCTGGGGCCAACGTCCTGACTTTC | NA | TRBV30 | NA | TRBJ2-6
CASSYNPGINTEAFF | TGTGCCAGCAGTTACAACCCAGGGATCAACACTGAAGCTTTCTTT | NA | TRBV6-5 | NA | TRBJ1-1
CASRVGTANYGYTF | TGTGCCAGCAGGGTAGGGACAGCTAACTATGGCTACACCTTC | TRBD1 | TRBV28 | NA | TRBJ1-2
CASGGVKSNTGELFF | TGTGCCAGCGGGGGGGTAAAGTCGAACACCGGGGAGCTGTTTTTT | TRBD2 | TRBV7-8 | NA | TRBJ2-2
CASLPGTLVGETQYF | TGTGCCAGCCTCCCCGGGACATTGGTGGGAGAGACCCAGTACTTC | NA | TRBV28 | NA | TRBJ2-5
CASVISGTGKTEAFF | TGTGCCAGCGTGATATCGGGGACAGGAAAAACTGAAGCTTTCTTT | TRBD1 | TRBV28 | NA | TRBJ1-1
CASSQLGTAGNTIYF | TGTGCCAGCAGCCAACTCGGGACGGCTGGAAACACCATATATTTT | NA | TRBV3-1/TRBV3-2 | once | TRBJ1-3
CASSLVGSGELFF | TGTGCCAGCAGCTTGGTGGGTTCCGGGGAGCTGTTTTTT | NA | TRBV5-4 | NA | TRBJ2-2
CASSSLAGSYEQYF | TGTGCCAGCAGTTCCTTAGCGGGGTCCTACGAGCAGTACTTC | TRBD2 | TRBV27 | NA | TRBJ2-7
CASSSGGGYNSPLHF | TGTGCCAGCAGCTCCGGTGGGGGGTATAATTCACCCCTCCACTTT | NA | TRBV11-2 | NA | TRBJ1-6
CASSQDEEGNQPQHF | TGTGCCAGCAGCCAAGACGAAGAAGGCAATCAGCCCCAGCATTTT | NA | TRBV4-2 | NA | TRBJ1-5
CASSLGGQLNSPLHF | TGTGCCAGCAGTTTAGGTGGTCAGTTAAATTCACCCCTCCACTTT | NA | TRBV28 | NA | TRBJ1-6
CASSLGAGVSGDTQYF | TGCGCCAGCAGCTTGGGGGCGGGAGTTTCGGGAGATACGCAGTATTTT | TRBD2 | TRBV5-1 | NA | TRBJ2-3
CASSDPGNSPLHF | TGTGCCAGCAGTGATCCGGGGAATTCACCCCTCCACTTT | NA | TRBV2 | NA | TRBJ1-6
CASSPPRQGPLQGTEAFF | TGTGCCAGCAGTCCACCCCGGCAGGGACCCTTACAGGGCACTGAAGCTTTCTTT | NA | TRBV6-6 | NA | TRBJ1-1
CASSGLAGGLEQFF | TGTGCCAGCAGTGGACTAGCGGGAGGACTTGAGCAGTTCTTC | TRBD2 | TRBV11-1 | NA | TRBJ2-1
CASRASGGTGELFF | TGTGCCAGCAGAGCTAGCGGGGGAACCGGGGAGCTGTTTTTT | TRBD2 | TRBV6-4 | NA | TRBJ2-2
CASSDIRQGAGNTEAFF | TGTGCCAGCAGCGATATTCGACAGGGGGCGGGGAACACTGAAGCTTTCTTT | TRBD1 | TRBV14 | NA | TRBJ1-1
CASSLRGPWDEQFF | TGTGCCAGCAGCTTAAGGGGGCCGTGGGATGAGCAGTTCTTC | TRBD1 | TRBV13 | NA | TRBJ2-1
CASTHREDTEAFF | TGTGCCAGCACACACAGGGAAGACACTGAAGCTTTCTTT | NA | TRBV3-1/TRBV3-2 | NA | TRBJ1-1
CASSYDTNSGNTIYF | TGTGCCAGCAGTTACGACACCAACTCTGGAAACACCATATATTTT | NA | TRBV6-5 | NA | TRBJ1-3
CASSLAGEHNEQFF | TGCGCCAGCAGCTTGGCTGGGGAACACAATGAGCAGTTCTTC | NA | TRBV5-1 | NA | TRBJ2-1
CASSLKAGLEQYF | TGCGCCAGCAGCTTAAAAGCAGGGCTCGAGCAGTACTTC | NA | TRBV5-1 | once | TRBJ2-7
CASSAGTSDYNEQFF | TGTGCCAGCAGTGCCGGGACATCGGATTACAATGAGCAGTTCTTC | NA | TRBV27 | once | TRBJ2-1
CASSQDWGVTYEQYF | TGTGCCAGCAGCCAAGATTGGGGGGTGACCTACGAGCAGTACTTC | NA | TRBV3-1/TRBV3-2 | NA | TRBJ2-7
CASSQWRTYGYTF | TGTGCCAGCAGCCAATGGAGAACCTATGGCTACACCTTC | NA | TRBV14 | NA | TRBJ1-2